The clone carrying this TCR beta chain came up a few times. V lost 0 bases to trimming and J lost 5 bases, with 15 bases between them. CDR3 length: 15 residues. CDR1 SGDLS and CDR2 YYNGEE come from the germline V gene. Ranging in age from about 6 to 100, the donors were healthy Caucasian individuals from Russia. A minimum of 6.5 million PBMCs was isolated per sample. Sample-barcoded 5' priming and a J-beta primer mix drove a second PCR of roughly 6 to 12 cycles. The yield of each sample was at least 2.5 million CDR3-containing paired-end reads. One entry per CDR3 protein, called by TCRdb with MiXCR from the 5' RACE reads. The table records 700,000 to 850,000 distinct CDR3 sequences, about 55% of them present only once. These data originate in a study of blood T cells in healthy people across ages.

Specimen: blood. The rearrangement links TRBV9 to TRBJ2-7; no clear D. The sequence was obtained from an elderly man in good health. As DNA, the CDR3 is TGTGCCAGCAGCGTAGCAGGAACAGACGGCCACGAGCAGTACTTC. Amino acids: CASSVAGTDGHEQYF.